One sample yielded the 22 T cell receptor beta chains listed below, sequenced in a study of blood T cell repertoires in COVID-19. The method was immunoSEQ multiplex PCR; TCRdb's version includes in-frame clones alone and lacks a portion of them. The sample has nearly 400,000 clones, around 92% seen once. The specimen was PBMCs or T cells enriched from blood (not recorded which). These receptors were taken from a woman younger than 45 who had recovered from COVID-19.

The CDR3 DNA sequence: TGCAGCGTACTAGCGGAAGACTTCGAGCAGTACTTC. This codes for CSVLAEDFEQYF. This chain links TRBV29-1 with TRBJ2-7; 8 bases fit TRBD2. The CDR3 is made up of 12 amino acids. V gave up 6 bases and J gave up 6 bases; unmatched junction bases: 7. Germline V CDR1 and CDR2: SQVTM, ANQGSEA.

This chain links TRBV12-3 or TRBV12-4 with TRBJ1-1, with unresolved D. This CDR3 is 13 amino acids long. The V and J ends lost 6 bases and 1 base respectively, with 9 bases between them. For the CDR3, the DNA is TGTGCCAGCAGCCTATACAGGAACACTGAAGCTTTCTTT. It encodes CASSLYRNTEAFF.

This clone was found once. The rearrangement uses TRBV5-4 and TRBJ2-5, with a weak D call TRBD1 (6 bases). The CDR3 sequence is 14 residues long. Germline CDR1 and CDR2: SGHNT and YYREEE (reference sequence). V lost 4 bases, J lost 5 bases, and 15 bases lay in between. CDR3 nucleotides: TGTGCCAGCAGCGACGGCAGGGGAAGGGAGACCCAGTACTTC. It codes for CASSDGRGRETQYF.

The chain carries TRBV19 and TRBJ2-5; 14 bases map to TRBD2. Germline CDR1 LNHDA, CDR2 SQIVND (reference sequence). V lost 5 bases, J lost 12 bases, and 5 bases stayed unmatched. The CDR3 spans 13 residues. CDR3 nucleotides: TGTGCCAGTAGTTCGGGACTAGCGGGGGAAGAGTACTTC. Translating it yields CASSSGLAGEEYF. Variable domain in full (rest from reference TRBV19 and TRBJ2-5): DGGITQSPKYLFRKEGQNVTLSCEQNLNHDAMYWYRQDPGQGLRLIYYSQIVNDFQKGDIAEGYSVSREKKESFPLTVTSAQKNPTAFYLCASSSGLAGEEYFGPGTRLLVL.

J is TRBJ1-4 and V is TRBV7-8, with 9 nucleotides matching TRBD1. Looked up from germline, CDR1 is SGHVS and CDR2 is FQNEAQ. The CDR3 consists of 13 residues. V gave up 8 bases and J gave up 6 bases; unmatched junction bases: 4. In nucleotides, the CDR3 is TGTGCCAGCTTGGACAGGGGTGATGAAAAACTGTTTTTT. Protein product: CASLDRGDEKLFF.

The genes are TRBV13 and TRBJ2-3, with 10 bases matching TRBD2. V lost 4 bases to trimming and J lost 1 base; unmatched junction nucleotides: 5. The CDR3 length is 16 residues. Germline V CDR1 and CDR2: PRHDT, FYEKMQ (reference sequence). Written as DNA, the CDR3 is TGTGCCAGCAGCTGGACTAGCGGAACCCGCACAGATACGCAGTATTTT. It encodes CASSWTSGTRTDTQYF.

This chain links TRBV10-3 with TRBJ2-1; 14 bases agree with TRBD2. The CDR3 length is 14 residues. V was clipped by 6 bases and J by 8 bases; unmatched bases: 3. Looked up from germline, CDR1 is ENHRY and CDR2 is SYGVKD. The CDR3 DNA sequence: TGTGCCATCAGAAAGGGACTAGCGGGAGATGAGCAGTTCTTC. As protein: CAIRKGLAGDEQFF.

The rearrangement joins TRBV3-1 (or the pseudogene TRBV3-2) to TRBJ2-3, with 9 bases identical to TRBD2. The germline V gene has CDR1 LGHDT and CDR2 YNNKEL (reference sequence). J lost 1 base, V lost 0 bases, and 2 bases had no gene match. The CDR3 sequence is 16 residues long. Written as DNA, the CDR3 is TGTGCCAGCAGCCAAGATGGCGGGGGGGGCACAGATACGCAGTATTTT. Protein sequence: CASSQDGGGGTDTQYF.

The chain has TRBV7-6 and TRBJ2-1, with TRBD2 identical over 11 bases. V lost 1 base, J lost 7 bases, and 3 bases stayed unmatched. Looked up from germline, CDR1 is SGHVS and CDR2 is FNYEAQ. This CDR3 spans 15 amino acids. CDR3 amino acids: CASSLGLAGGNEQFF. The CDR3 DNA reads as TGTGCCAGCAGCTTAGGGCTAGCGGGGGGTAATGAGCAGTTCTTC.

DNA of the CDR3: TGTGCCAGTAGTATAGATCATCCTTCAGGGTCGCATGGCTACACCTTC. Protein sequence: CASSIDHPSGSHGYTF. The rearrangement links TRBV19 to TRBJ1-2, with D maybe TRBD1 (5 bases). The CDR3 extends over 16 amino acids. Germline CDR1 LNHDA, CDR2 SQIVND (reference sequence). Trimming took 0 bases from V and 6 from J, leaving 17 bases between them.

This chain uses TRBV5-6 with TRBJ1-2; perhaps TRBD1 as D (6 bases). The CDR3 totals 16 residues. The germline CDR1 and CDR2 sequences are SGHDT and YYEEEE. Trimming left V 4 bases short and J 2 bases short, with 18 bases between. The CDR3 DNA is TGTGCCAGCAGCAGCCTCCGACAGGCATCCAACTATGGCTACACCTTC. Translated, it gives CASSSLRQASNYGYTF.

V and J are TRBV6-5 and TRBJ2-7; perhaps TRBD2 as D (6 bases). The CDR3 is 14 residues long. V was pared by 5 bases and J by 3 bases, with 14 bases between. Germline V gene sequence: CDR1 MNHEY, CDR2 SVGAGI. The CDR3 sequence is CASSHRTGDYEQYF. In nucleotides, the CDR3 is TGTGCCAGCAGTCACCGGACGGGGGACTACGAGCAGTACTTC.

The chain recombines TRBV18 with TRBJ1-5, with D tentatively TRBD1 (6 bases). Looked up from germline, CDR1 is KGHSH and CDR2 is LQKENI. The CDR3 loop spans 15 amino acids. V gave up 3 bases and J gave up 6 bases, with 15 bases separating them. This CDR3 is CASSPLSGVGQPQHF. In nucleotides, the CDR3 is TGTGCCAGCTCACCTCTTTCAGGGGTGGGTCAGCCCCAGCATTTT. Complete variable domain (other parts from reference TRBV18 and TRBJ1-5): NAGVMQNPRHLVRRRGQEARLRCSPMKGHSHVYWYRQLPEEGLKFMVYLQKENIIDESGMPKERFSAEFPKEGPSILRIQQVVRGDSAAYFCASSPLSGVGQPQHFGDGTRLSIL.

The chain has TRBV5-4 and TRBJ2-1, with TRBD2 as a possible D gene (5 bases). Germline V gene lookup returns CDR1 SGHNT and CDR2 YYREEE (reference sequence). Trimming removed 4 bases at V and 0 bases at J, with 11 bases between. The CDR3 runs 15 residues. For the CDR3, the DNA is TGTGCCAGCAGCCCCCGGACTGTCTCCTACAATGAGCAGTTCTTC. It codes for CASSPRTVSYNEQFF. The entire variable domain, with the rest obtained from reference TRBV5-4 and TRBJ2-1, is as follows: ETGVTQSPTHLIKTRGQQVTLRCSSQSGHNTVSWYQQALGQGPQFIFQYYREEENGRGNFPPRFSGLQFPNYSSELNVNALELDDSALYLCASSPRTVSYNEQFFGPGTRLTVL.

The gene calls are TRBV7-9 and TRBJ1-4; 9 nucleotides match TRBD1. Germline V CDR1 and CDR2: SEHNR, FQNEAQ (reference sequence). Unmatched junction bases numbered 12, after V lost 5 bases and J lost 8 bases. CDR3 size: 16 residues. CDR3 DNA: TGTGCCAGCAGCCGCCCGGGACAGGGAATGAGGGAAAAACTGTTTTTT. Protein: CASSRPGQGMREKLFF.

This clone has just a few counts. The chain recombines TRBV6-4 with TRBJ2-5; 13 bases match TRBD2. Trimming cost V 6 bases and J 2 bases; bases outside gene matches: 3. The CDR3 has 15 amino acids. Germline values: CDR1 MRHNA, CDR2 SNTAGT. The CDR3 loop reads CASSQLAGGQETQYF. The CDR3 DNA reads as TGTGCCAGCAGCCAACTAGCGGGGGGGCAAGAGACCCAGTACTTC.

J is TRBJ2-3 and V is TRBV15, with D unclear. The CDR3 consists of 15 residues. CDR1 is LNHNV and CDR2 is YYDKDF in the germline V gene (reference sequence). The ends were cut back, 0 bases at V and 2 bases at J, with 9 bases in the middle. The CDR3 loop is CATSREVQATDTQYF. The DNA for the CDR3 is TGTGCCACCAGCAGAGAAGTTCAGGCCACAGATACGCAGTATTTT.

The rearrangement joins TRBV7-9 to TRBJ2-1, with 14 bases fitting TRBD2. The ends lost 5 bases at V and 7 bases at J; junction bases unmatched: 10. This CDR3 contains 17 residues. CDR1 is SEHNR and CDR2 is FQNEAQ in the germline V gene (reference sequence). This chain's CDR3 is CASSQLFRTSGRNEQFF. The CDR3 DNA reads TGTGCCAGCAGCCAACTTTTTCGGACTAGCGGGAGGAATGAGCAGTTCTTC.

The chain links TRBV3-1 (or the pseudogene TRBV3-2) to TRBJ2-2; TRBD2 matches 10 bases. The length of the CDR3 is 15 residues. Germline CDR1 and CDR2: LGHDT and YNNKEL (reference sequence). Trimming took 9 bases from V and 4 from J; bases not matched to a gene: 8. CDR3 coding DNA: TGTGCCAGTAGGAGCGGGAGGGCGGGCACCGGGGAGCTGTTTTTT. It yields the protein CASRSGRAGTGELFF.

The rearrangement uses TRBV29-1 and TRBJ1-1; the D is unclear. The CDR3 has 13 amino acids. V was trimmed by 5 bases and J by 0 bases, leaving 10 bases between them. Germline V lookup: CDR1 SQVTM, CDR2 ANQGSEA. The CDR3 DNA sequence: TGCAGCGTTCGCAGAATTTTGAACACTGAAGCTTTCTTT. It specifies CSVRRILNTEAFF.

The rearrangement uses TRBV28 and TRBJ1-5, with a possible D match to TRBD1 (5 bases). Germline CDR1 reads MDHEN; CDR2 reads SYDVKM. The CDR3 length is 15 residues. With 7 bases removed from V and 11 bases from J, the gap between germline ends came to 24 bases. CDR3 residues: CASKNLLRGVGSQHF. Here the CDR3 DNA reads TGTGCCAGCAAGAATTTATTGCGGGGCGTGGGGTCCCAGCATTTT.

The chain links TRBV11-3 to TRBJ2-1, with 7 bases fitting TRBD2. The CDR3 is 14 residues long. Losses at the gene ends were 3 bases for V and 6 bases for J; bases not matched to a gene: 5. CDR1 is SGHNT and CDR2 is YENEEA in the germline V gene. The CDR3 reads CASSFGLVGNEQFF. The CDR3 nucleotides read TGTGCCAGCAGCTTCGGACTAGTGGGCAATGAGCAGTTCTTC.